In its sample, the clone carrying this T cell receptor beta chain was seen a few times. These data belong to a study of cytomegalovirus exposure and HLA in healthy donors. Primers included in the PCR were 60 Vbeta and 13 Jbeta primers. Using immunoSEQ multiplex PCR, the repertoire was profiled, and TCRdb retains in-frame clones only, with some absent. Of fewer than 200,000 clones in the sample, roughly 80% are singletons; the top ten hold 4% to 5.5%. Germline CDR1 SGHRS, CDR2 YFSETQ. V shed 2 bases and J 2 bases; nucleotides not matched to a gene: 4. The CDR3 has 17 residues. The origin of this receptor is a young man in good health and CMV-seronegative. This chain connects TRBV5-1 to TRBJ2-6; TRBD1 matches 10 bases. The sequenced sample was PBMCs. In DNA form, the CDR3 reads TGCGCCAGCAGCTTCGGGACAGGGGCTACTGGGGCCAACGTCCTGACTTTC. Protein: CASSFGTGATGANVLTF.